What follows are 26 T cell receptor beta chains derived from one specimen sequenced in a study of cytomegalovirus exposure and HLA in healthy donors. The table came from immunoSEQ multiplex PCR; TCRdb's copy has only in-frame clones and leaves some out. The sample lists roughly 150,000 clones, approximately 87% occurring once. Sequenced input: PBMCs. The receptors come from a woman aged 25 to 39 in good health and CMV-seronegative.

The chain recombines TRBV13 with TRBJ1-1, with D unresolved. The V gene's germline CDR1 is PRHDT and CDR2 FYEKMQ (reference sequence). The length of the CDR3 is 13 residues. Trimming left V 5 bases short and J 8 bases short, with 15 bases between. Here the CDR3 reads CASSRPGTREAFF. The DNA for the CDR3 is TGTGCCAGCAGCAGGCCAGGAACGCGCGAAGCTTTCTTT.

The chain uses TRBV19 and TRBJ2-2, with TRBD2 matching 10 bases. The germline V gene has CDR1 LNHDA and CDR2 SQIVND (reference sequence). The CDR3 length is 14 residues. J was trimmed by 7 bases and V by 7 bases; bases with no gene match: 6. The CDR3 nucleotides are TGTGCCAGTAAACTAGCGGGATTTGACGGGGAGCTGTTTTTT. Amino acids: CASKLAGFDGELFF.

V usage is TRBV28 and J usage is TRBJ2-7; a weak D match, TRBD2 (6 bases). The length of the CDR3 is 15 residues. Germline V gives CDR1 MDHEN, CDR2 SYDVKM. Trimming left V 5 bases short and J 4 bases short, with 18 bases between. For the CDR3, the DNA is TGTGCCAGCAGTCCGGGGGTCATCGCCCAATACGAGCAGTACTTC. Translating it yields CASSPGVIAQYEQYF.

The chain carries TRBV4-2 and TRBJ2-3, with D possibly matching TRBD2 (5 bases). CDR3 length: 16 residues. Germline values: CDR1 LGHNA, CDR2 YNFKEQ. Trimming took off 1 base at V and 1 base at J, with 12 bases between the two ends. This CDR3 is CASSQVIPGGTDTQYF. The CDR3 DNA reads TGTGCCAGCAGCCAAGTAATCCCCGGGGGCACAGATACGCAGTATTTT.

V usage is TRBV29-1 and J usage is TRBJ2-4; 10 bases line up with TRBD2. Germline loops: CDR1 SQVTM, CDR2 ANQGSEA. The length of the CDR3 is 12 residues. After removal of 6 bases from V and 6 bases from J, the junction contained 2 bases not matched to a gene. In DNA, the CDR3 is TGCAGCGTAGGACTAGCGGCAAACATTCAGTACTTC. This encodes CSVGLAANIQYF.

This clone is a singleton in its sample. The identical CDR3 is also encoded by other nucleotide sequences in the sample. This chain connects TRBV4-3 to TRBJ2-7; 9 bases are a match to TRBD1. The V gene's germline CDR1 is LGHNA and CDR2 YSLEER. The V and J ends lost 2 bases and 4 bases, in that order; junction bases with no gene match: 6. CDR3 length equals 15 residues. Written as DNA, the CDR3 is TGCGCCAGCAGCCAACTCACAGGGGGCTCTTACGAGCAGTACTTC. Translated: CASSQLTGGSYEQYF.

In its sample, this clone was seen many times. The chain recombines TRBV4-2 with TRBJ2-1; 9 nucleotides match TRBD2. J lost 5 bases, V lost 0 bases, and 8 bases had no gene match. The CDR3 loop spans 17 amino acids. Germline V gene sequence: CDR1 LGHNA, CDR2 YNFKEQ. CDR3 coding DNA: TGTGCCAGCAGCCAAGAGCAAGTGACTAGCGGCAACAATGAGCAGTTCTTC. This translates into CASSQEQVTSGNNEQFF.

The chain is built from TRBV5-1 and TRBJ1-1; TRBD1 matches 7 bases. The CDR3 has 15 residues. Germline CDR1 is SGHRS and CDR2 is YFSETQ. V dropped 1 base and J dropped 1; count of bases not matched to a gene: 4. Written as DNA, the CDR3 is TGCGCCAGCAGCTTGATGACAGGGACGAACACTGAAGCTTTCTTT. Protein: CASSLMTGTNTEAFF.

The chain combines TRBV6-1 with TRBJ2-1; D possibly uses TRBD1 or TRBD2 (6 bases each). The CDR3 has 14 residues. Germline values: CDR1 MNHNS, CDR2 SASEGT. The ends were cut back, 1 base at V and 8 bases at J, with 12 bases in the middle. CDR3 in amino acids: CASSEDAGDYEQFF. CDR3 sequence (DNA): TGTGCCAGCAGTGAAGATGCAGGGGACTATGAGCAGTTCTTC.

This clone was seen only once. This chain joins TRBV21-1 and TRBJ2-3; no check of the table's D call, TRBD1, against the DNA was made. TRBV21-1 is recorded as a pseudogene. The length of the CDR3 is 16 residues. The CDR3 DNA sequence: TGTGCCAGCAGCAGGTGGACAGGGCTTGGTTCAGATACGCAGTATTTT. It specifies CASSRWTGLGSDTQYF.

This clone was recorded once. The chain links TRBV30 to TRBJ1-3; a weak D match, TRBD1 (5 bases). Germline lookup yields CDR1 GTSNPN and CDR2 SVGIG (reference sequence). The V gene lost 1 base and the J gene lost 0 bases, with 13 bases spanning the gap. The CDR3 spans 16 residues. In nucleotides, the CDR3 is TGTGCCTGGAGTGCACGGGGGTCCCCCTCTGGAAACACCATATATTTT. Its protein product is CAWSARGSPSGNTIYF.

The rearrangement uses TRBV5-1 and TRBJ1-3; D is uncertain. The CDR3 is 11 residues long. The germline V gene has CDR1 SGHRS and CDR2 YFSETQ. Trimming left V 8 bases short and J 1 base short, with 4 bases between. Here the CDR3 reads CARGSGNTIYF. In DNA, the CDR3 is TGCGCCAGGGGGTCTGGAAACACCATATATTTT.

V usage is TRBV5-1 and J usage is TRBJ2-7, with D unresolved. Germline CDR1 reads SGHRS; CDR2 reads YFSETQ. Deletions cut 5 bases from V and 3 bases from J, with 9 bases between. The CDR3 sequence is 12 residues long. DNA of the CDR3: TGCGCCAGCAGTGGAGCAGACTACGAGCAGTACTTC. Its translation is CASSGADYEQYF. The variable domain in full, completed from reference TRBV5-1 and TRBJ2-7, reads KAGVTQTPRYLIKTRGQQVTLSCSPISGHRSVSWYQQTPGQGLQFLFEYFSETQRNKGNFPGRFSGRQFSNSRSEMNVSTLELGDSALYLCASSGADYEQYFGPGTRLTVT.

DNA for the CDR3: TGTGCCAGCGACGGGGCAGGGGGTGGGACCGGGGAGCTGTTTTTT. As protein: CASDGAGGGTGELFF. The V gene is TRBV28, the J gene TRBJ2-2; 7 bases are shared with TRBD1. Germline-derived CDR1 and CDR2 are MDHEN and SYDVKM. CDR3 size: 15 residues. The V gene end was trimmed by 8 bases and the J gene end by 5 bases; junction bases not matched to a gene: 11. Full variable domain (rest looked up from reference TRBV28 and TRBJ2-2): DVKVTQSSRYLVKRTGEKVFLECVQDMDHENMFWYRQDPGLGLRLIYFSYDVKMKEKGDIPEGYSVSREKKERFSLILESASTNQTSMYLCASDGAGGGTGELFFGEGSRLTVL.

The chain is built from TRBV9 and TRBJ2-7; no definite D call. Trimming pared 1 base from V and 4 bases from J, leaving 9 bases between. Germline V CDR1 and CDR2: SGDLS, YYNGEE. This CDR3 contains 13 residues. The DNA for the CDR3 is TGTGCCAGCAGCGTAAACACTTGGTACGAGCAGTACTTC. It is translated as CASSVNTWYEQYF.

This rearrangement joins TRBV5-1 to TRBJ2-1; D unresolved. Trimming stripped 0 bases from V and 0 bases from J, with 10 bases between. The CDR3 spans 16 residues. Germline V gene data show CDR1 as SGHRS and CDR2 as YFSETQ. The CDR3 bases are TGCGCCAGCAGCTTGGCCGCCAGGAGCTCCTACAATGAGCAGTTCTTC. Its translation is CASSLAARSSYNEQFF.

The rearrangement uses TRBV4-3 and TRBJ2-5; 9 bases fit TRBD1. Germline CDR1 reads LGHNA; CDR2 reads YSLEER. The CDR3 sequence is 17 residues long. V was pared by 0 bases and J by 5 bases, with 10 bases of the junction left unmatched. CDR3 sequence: CASSQERSTGGAETQYF. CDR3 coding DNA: TGCGCCAGCAGCCAAGAGAGGAGCACAGGGGGCGCGGAGACCCAGTACTTC.

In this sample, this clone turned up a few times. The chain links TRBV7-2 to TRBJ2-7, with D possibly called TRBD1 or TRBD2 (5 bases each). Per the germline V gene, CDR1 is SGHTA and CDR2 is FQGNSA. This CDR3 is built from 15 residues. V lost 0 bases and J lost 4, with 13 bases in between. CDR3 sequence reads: CASSLAGPGRYEQYF. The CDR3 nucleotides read TGTGCCAGCAGCTTAGCGGGACCAGGACGATACGAGCAGTACTTC. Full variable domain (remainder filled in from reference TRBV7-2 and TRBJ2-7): GAGVSQSPSNKVTEKGKDVELRCDPISGHTALYWYRQSLGQGLEFLIYFQGNSAPDKSGLPSDRFSAERTGGSVSTLTIQRTQQEDSAVYLCASSLAGPGRYEQYFGPGTRLTVT.

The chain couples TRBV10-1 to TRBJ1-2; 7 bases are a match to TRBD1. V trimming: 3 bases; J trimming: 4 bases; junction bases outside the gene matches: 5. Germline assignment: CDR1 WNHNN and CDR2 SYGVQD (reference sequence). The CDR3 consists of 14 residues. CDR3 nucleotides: TGCGCCAGCAGTGATCAGGGGGTTATCTATGGCTACACCTTC. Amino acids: CASSDQGVIYGYTF.

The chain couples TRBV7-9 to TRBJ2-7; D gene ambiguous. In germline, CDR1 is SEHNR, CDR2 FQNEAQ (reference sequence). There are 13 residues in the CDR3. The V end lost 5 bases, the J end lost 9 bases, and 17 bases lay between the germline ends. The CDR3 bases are TGTGCCAGCAGCCCGAGCGCCTCCCACGGGCAGTACTTC. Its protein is CASSPSASHGQYF.

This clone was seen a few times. The CDR3 sequence is CASTRNTEAFF. DNA for the CDR3: TGTGCCAGCACCCGAAACACTGAAGCTTTCTTT. The chain combines TRBV6-6 with TRBJ1-1; D remains unclear. There are 11 residues in the CDR3. V dropped 7 bases and J dropped 2 bases, with 5 bases sitting between them. The germline gives CDR1 MNHNY, CDR2 SVGAGI (reference sequence).

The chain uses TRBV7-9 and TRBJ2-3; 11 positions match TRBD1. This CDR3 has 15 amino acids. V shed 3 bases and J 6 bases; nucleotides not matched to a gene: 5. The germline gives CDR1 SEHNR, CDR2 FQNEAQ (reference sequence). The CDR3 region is CASSLGQGVGDTQYF. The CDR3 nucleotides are TGTGCCAGCAGCTTGGGACAGGGGGTTGGGGATACGCAGTATTTT.

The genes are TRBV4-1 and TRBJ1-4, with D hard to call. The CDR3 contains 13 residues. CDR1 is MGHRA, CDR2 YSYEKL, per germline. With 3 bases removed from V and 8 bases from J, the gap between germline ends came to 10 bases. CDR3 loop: CASSHPGREKLFF. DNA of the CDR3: TGCGCCAGCAGCCATCCAGGAAGGGAAAAACTGTTTTTT.

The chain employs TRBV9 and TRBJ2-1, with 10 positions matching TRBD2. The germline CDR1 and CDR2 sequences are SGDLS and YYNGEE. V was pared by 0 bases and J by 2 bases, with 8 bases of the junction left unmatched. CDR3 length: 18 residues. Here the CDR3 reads CASSVGWGLAPAYNEQFF. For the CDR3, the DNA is TGTGCCAGCAGCGTAGGGTGGGGACTAGCGCCTGCCTACAATGAGCAGTTCTTC.

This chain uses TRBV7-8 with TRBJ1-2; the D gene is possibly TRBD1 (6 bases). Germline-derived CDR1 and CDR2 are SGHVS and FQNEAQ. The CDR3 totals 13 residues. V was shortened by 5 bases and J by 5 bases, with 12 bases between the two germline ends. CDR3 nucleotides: TGTGCCAGCAGCAGGGGGGAACGATATGGCTACACCTTC. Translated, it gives CASSRGERYGYTF.

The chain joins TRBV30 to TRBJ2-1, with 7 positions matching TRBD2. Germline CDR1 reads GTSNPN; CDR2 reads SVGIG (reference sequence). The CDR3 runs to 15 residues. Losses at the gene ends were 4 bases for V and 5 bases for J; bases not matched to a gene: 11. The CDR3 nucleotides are TGTGCCTGGACCCTGTCTAGCGGAAGCCACAATGAGCAGTTCTTC. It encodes CAWTLSSGSHNEQFF.